Included here is one T cell receptor beta chain sequence, with context. What it binds is not known. At one of its ends the junction is not consistent with the germline gene, which may arise from a read error. The data belong to a study of breast tumors, draining lymph nodes, adjacent tissues. General study results and limits: Tumor TCR diversity was below lymph nodes but above nontumor tissue. Data fit most tumor T cells coming from lymph node, expanding in tumor.

Axillary draining lymph nodes of breast cancer patients supplied the node samples. Germline V gene sequence: CDR1 DFQATT, CDR2 SNEGSKA (reference sequence). This CDR3 is built from 14 residues. TCRdb used MiXCR to reprocess the multiplex PCR reads, holding one entry per CDR3 protein. The repertoire holds 150,000 to 200,000 distinct CDR3 sequences, with roughly 30% as singletons. Sequencing was done on a sample of axillary lymph node tissue. This receptor was identified in a female donor with breast cancer. Some clones in this sample may be carry-over from other donors' samples. The chain carries TRBV20-1 and TRBJ1-4; D gene ambiguous. CDR3 DNA sequence: TGCAGTGCTAGACCCCCCCGGGGTAATGAAAAACTGTTCTTT. Translation gives CSARPPRGNEKLFF.